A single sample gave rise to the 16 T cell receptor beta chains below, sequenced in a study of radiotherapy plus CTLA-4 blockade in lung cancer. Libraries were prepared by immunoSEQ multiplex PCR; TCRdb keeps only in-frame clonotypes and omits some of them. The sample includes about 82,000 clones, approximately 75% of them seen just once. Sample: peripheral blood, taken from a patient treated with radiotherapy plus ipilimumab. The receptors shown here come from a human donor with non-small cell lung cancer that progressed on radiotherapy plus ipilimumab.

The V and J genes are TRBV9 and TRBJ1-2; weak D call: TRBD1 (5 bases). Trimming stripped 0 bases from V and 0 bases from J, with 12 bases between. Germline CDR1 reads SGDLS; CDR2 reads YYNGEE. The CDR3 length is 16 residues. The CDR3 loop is CASSVDPGGTNYGYTF. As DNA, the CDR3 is TGTGCCAGCAGCGTAGATCCGGGGGGAACTAACTATGGCTACACCTTC.

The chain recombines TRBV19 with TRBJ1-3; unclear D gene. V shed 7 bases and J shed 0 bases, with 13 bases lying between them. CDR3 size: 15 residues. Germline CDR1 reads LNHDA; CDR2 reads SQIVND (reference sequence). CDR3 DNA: TGTGCCAGTACCTCTACACTTTCCTCTGGAAACACCATATATTTT. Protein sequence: CASTSTLSSGNTIYF.

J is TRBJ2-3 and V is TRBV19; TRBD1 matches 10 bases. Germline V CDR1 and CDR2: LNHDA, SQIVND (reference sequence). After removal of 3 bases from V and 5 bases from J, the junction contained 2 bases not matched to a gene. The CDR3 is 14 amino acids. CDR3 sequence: CASSMTGGQDTQYF. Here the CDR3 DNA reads TGTGCCAGTAGTATGACAGGGGGCCAAGATACGCAGTATTTT.

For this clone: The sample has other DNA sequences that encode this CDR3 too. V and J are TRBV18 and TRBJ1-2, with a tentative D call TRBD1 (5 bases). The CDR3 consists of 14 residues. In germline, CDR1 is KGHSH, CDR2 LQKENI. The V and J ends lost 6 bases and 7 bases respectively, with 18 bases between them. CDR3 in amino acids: CASSPFKGIGGYTF. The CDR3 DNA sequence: TGTGCCAGCTCGCCTTTCAAGGGGATCGGTGGCTACACCTTC.

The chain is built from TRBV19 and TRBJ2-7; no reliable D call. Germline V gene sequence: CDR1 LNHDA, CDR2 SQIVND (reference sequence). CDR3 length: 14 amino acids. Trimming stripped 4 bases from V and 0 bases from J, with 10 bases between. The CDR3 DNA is TGTGCCAGTAGTACGGACGTCAGCTCCTACGAGCAGTACTTC. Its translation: CASSTDVSSYEQYF.

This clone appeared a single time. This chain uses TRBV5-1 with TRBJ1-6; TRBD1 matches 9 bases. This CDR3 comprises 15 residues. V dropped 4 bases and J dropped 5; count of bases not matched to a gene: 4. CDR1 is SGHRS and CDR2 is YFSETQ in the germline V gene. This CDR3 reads CASSPQGANNSPLHF. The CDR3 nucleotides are TGCGCCAGCAGCCCACAGGGGGCGAATAATTCACCCCTCCACTTT. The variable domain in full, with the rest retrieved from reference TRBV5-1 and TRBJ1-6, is KAGVTQTPRYLIKTRGQQVTLSCSPISGHRSVSWYQQTPGQGLQFLFEYFSETQRNKGNFPGRFSGRQFSNSRSEMNVSTLELGDSALYLCASSPQGANNSPLHFGNGTRLTVT.

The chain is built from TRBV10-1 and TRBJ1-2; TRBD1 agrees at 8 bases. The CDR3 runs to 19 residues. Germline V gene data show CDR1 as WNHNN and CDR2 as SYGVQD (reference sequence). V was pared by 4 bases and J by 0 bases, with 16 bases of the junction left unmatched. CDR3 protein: CASSVVSAGQVKANYGYTF. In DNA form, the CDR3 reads TGCGCCAGCAGTGTAGTCAGCGCGGGACAGGTGAAGGCTAACTATGGCTACACCTTC.

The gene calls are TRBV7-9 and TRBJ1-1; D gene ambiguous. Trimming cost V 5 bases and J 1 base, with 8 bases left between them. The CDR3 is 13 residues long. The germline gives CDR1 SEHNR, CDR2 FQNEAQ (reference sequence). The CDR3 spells CASSQEWNTEAFF. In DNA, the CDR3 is TGTGCCAGCAGCCAGGAATGGAACACTGAAGCTTTCTTT.

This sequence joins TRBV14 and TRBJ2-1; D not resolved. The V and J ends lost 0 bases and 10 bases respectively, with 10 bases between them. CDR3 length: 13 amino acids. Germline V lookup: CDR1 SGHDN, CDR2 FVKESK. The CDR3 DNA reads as TGTGCCAGCAGCCAAGATAGGGAAAGCGAGCAGTTCTTC. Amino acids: CASSQDRESEQFF. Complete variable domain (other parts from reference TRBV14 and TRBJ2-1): EAGVTQFPSHSVIEKGQTVTLRCDPISGHDNLYWYRRVMGKEIKFLLHFVKESKQDESGMPNNRFLAERTGGTYSTLKVQPAELEDSGVYFCASSQDRESEQFFGPGTRLTVL.

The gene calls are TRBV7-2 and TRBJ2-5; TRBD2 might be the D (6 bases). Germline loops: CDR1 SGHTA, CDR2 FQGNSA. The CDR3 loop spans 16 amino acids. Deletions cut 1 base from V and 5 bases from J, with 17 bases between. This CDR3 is CASSLGLARAGETQYF. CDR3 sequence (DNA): TGTGCCAGCAGCTTAGGGCTAGCGCGAGCTGGGGAGACCCAGTACTTC.

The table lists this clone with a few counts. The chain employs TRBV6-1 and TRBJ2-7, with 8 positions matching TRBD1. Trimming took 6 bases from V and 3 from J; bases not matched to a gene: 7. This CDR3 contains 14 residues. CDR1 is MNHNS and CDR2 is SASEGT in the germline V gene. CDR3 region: CASRALGTGYEQYF. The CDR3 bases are TGTGCCAGCAGGGCCCTTGGGACAGGCTACGAGCAGTACTTC.

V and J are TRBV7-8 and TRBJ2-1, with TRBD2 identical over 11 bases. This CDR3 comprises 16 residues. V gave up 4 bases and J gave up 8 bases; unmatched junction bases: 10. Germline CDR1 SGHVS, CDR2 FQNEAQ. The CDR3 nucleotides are TGTGCCAGCAGCTCCAGTACTAGCGGGAGAAGCGATGAGCAGTTCTTC. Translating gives CASSSSTSGRSDEQFF.

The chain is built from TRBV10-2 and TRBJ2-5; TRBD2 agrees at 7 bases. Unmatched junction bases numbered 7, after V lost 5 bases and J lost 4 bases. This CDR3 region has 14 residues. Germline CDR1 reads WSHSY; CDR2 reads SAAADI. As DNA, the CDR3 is TGCGCCAGCAGTCCGACTAGCCGCCGAGAGACCCAGTACTTC. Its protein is CASSPTSRRETQYF.

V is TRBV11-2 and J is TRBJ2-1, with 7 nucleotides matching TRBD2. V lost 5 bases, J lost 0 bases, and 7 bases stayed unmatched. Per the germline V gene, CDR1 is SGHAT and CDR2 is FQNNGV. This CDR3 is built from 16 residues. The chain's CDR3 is CASSLPGGSSYNEQFF. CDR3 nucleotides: TGTGCCAGCAGCCTACCGGGCGGGAGCTCCTACAATGAGCAGTTCTTC.

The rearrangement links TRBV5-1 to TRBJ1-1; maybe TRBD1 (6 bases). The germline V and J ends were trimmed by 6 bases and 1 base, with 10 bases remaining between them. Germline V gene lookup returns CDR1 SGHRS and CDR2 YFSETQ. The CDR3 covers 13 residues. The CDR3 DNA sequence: TGCGCCAGCACGAAGGGGGAGAACACTGAAGCTTTCTTT. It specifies CASTKGENTEAFF.

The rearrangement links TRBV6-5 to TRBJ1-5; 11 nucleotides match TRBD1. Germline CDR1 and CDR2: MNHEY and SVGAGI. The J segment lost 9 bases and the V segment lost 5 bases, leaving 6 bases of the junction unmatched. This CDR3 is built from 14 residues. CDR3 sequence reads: CASSDGTGGTPQHF. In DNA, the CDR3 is TGTGCCAGCAGTGACGGGACAGGGGGTACGCCCCAGCATTTT.